The 24 T cell receptor beta chains listed next were all sequenced from one sample in a study of cytomegalovirus exposure and HLA in healthy donors. This PCR relied on a set of 60 Vbeta primers and 13 Jbeta primers. Generated by immunoSEQ multiplex PCR, the TCRdb table keeps only in-frame clones and is missing some. This table has roughly 110,000 clones, 82% appearing once. The sample comprised PBMCs. The receptor set was obtained from a woman in her late teens or twenties in good health and CMV-seronegative.

The V call is TRBV2, the J call TRBJ1-2; 7 positions match TRBD1. CDR3 length equals 14 residues. CDR1 SNHLY and CDR2 FYNNEI come from the germline V gene. With 6 bases clipped from V and 2 bases from J, the junction kept 6 bases outside the gene matches. In DNA, the CDR3 is TGTGCCAGCAGCGGGGACAGACTAAACTATGGCTACACCTTC. Translating gives CASSGDRLNYGYTF. The variable domain in full, completed from reference TRBV2 and TRBJ1-2, reads EPEVTQTPSHQVTQMGQEVILRCVPISNHLYFYWYRQILGQKVEFLVSFYNNEISEKSEIFDDQFSVERPDGSNFTLKIRSTKLEDSAMYFCASSGDRLNYGYTFGSGTRLTVV.

The rearrangement joins TRBV5-1 to TRBJ1-5; maybe TRBD1 (5 bases). In germline, CDR1 is SGHRS, CDR2 YFSETQ. The CDR3 has 14 residues. Trimming cost V 0 bases and J 5 bases, with 9 bases left between them. CDR3 sequence: CASSLVGADQPQHF. The CDR3 nucleotides are TGCGCCAGCAGCTTGGTAGGGGCTGATCAGCCCCAGCATTTT.

This clone was picked up a small number of times. This sequence joins TRBV27 and TRBJ1-4, with 9 bases identical to TRBD1. J lost 7 bases, V lost 6 bases, and 6 bases had no gene match. The germline gives CDR1 MNHEY, CDR2 SMNVEV (reference sequence). This CDR3 is 14 amino acids long. CDR3 sequence: CASRGTGWSEKLFF. DNA of the CDR3: TGTGCCAGCAGGGGGACAGGGTGGAGTGAAAAACTGTTTTTT. Supplemented by reference TRBV27 and TRBJ1-4, the full variable domain reads EAQVTQNPRYLITVTGKKLTVTCSQNMNHEYMSWYRQDPGLGLRQIYYSMNVEVTDKGDVPEGYKVSRKEKRNFPLILESPSPNQTSLYFCASRGTGWSEKLFFGSGTQLSVL.

The chain employs TRBV2 and TRBJ2-7; 10 nucleotides agree with TRBD1. There are 17 residues in the CDR3. Germline values: CDR1 SNHLY, CDR2 FYNNEI. Trimming removed 3 bases from V and 3 bases from J; junction bases left unmatched: 11. The CDR3 here is CASSESPGWTGGYEQYF. As DNA, the CDR3 is TGTGCCAGCAGTGAGTCCCCAGGTTGGACAGGGGGCTACGAGCAGTACTTC.

The chain employs TRBV5-1 and TRBJ1-2; no definite D call. Germline CDR1 is SGHRS and CDR2 is YFSETQ. Between the trimmed V and J ends, which lost 0 bases and 3 bases, there was a span of 6 bases. CDR3 length: 13 residues. The DNA of the CDR3 is TGCGCCAGCAGCTTGGGCAGGTACTATGGCTACACCTTC. Translated: CASSLGRYYGYTF.

This chain's CDR3 is CASIRDRDGSPLHF. The CDR3 bases are TGTGCCAGCATCCGGGACAGGGACGGCTCACCCCTCCACTTT. V and J are TRBV6-6 and TRBJ1-6, with TRBD1 identical over 9 bases. This CDR3 has 14 amino acids. Germline lookup yields CDR1 MNHNY and CDR2 SVGAGI (reference sequence). Trimming cost V 7 bases and J 10 bases; bases outside gene matches: 8.

The chain joins TRBV7-8 to TRBJ1-2, with D possibly being TRBD1 (5 bases). In germline, CDR1 is SGHVS, CDR2 FQNEAQ. The CDR3 runs to 16 residues. V shed 5 bases and J shed 4 bases, with 20 bases lying between them. The CDR3 nucleotides are TGTGCCAGCAGCCCCAGTGGGACTCAATCTTCCTATGGCTACACCTTC. This sequence encodes CASSPSGTQSSYGYTF.

The CDR3 DNA is TGTGCCAGCAGCTTGGGGGCTAGCGGGGGGGCATGGGATACGCAGTATTTT. This encodes CASSLGASGGAWDTQYF. V gene TRBV5-4 combines with J gene TRBJ2-3; 12 bases match TRBD2. The CDR3 length is 17 residues. Losses at the gene ends were 0 bases for V and 6 bases for J; bases not matched to a gene: 8. CDR1 and CDR2 (germline): SGHNT, YYREEE (reference sequence).

V and J are TRBV30 and TRBJ1-5, with TRBD1 matching 7 bases. The CDR3 length is 14 residues. CDR1 is GTSNPN, CDR2 SVGIG, per germline (reference sequence). Trimming took 1 base from V and 5 from J; bases not matched to a gene: 5. The CDR3, as DNA: TGTGCCTGGAGTGAAGGCAGGGGGGATCAGCCCCAGCATTTT. As protein: CAWSEGRGDQPQHF.

The chain recombines TRBV6-7 with TRBJ2-5; 11 bases match TRBD2. TRBV6-7 is designated an ORF whose function remains uncertain. After removal of 2 bases from V and 2 bases from J, the junction contained 16 bases not matched to a gene. The CDR3 spans 20 residues. In DNA, the CDR3 is TGTGCCAGCAGTTACCCCCGTCCGGGACTAGCGGTCCCAAGTCAAGAGACCCAGTACTTC. As protein: CASSYPRPGLAVPSQETQYF.

The chain is built from TRBV7-9 and TRBJ2-1; 8 nucleotides line up with TRBD1. With 1 base clipped from V and 8 bases from J, the junction kept 7 bases outside the gene matches. The CDR3 extends over 15 amino acids. The V gene's germline CDR1 is SEHNR and CDR2 FQNEAQ (reference sequence). CDR3 in amino acids: CASSLVGQGADEQFF. The CDR3 DNA is TGTGCCAGCAGCTTAGTCGGCCAGGGGGCCGATGAGCAGTTCTTC.

This clone was observed a handful of times. V and J are TRBV6-1 and TRBJ2-2; weak D call: TRBD2 (6 bases). The CDR3 totals 14 residues. Germline lookup yields CDR1 MNHNS and CDR2 SASEGT. V lost 4 bases and J lost 3, with 9 bases in between. This CDR3 is CASSGLDDTGELFF. In DNA, the CDR3 is TGTGCCAGCAGTGGACTAGATGACACCGGGGAGCTGTTTTTT.

This chain connects TRBV4-2 to TRBJ2-3; 7 bases are a match to TRBD1. V was clipped by 4 bases and J by 1 base; unmatched bases: 5. From germline, CDR1 is LGHNA and CDR2 YNFKEQ. This CDR3 comprises 15 residues. This chain's CDR3 is CASSPRDSGTDTQYF. As DNA, the CDR3 is TGTGCCAGCAGCCCCCGGGACAGCGGCACAGATACGCAGTATTTT.

The chain recombines TRBV7-2 with TRBJ2-3, with unresolved D. V dropped 5 bases and J dropped 5 bases, with 14 bases sitting between them. This CDR3 has 14 residues. The germline V gene encodes CDR1 SGHTA and CDR2 FQGNSA. The CDR3 DNA is TGTGCCAGCAGCCCGATAGGAGCCTTAGATACGCAGTATTTT. It specifies CASSPIGALDTQYF.

The chain employs TRBV11-2 and TRBJ2-3; 8 nucleotides line up with TRBD2. The CDR3 has 14 residues. J gave up 5 bases and V 5 bases, and 6 bases lay outside the gene matches. Germline V gene lookup returns CDR1 SGHAT and CDR2 FQNNGV. This chain's CDR3 is CASSHGGAKDTQYF. The CDR3 nucleotides read TGTGCCAGCAGCCACGGGGGGGCCAAAGATACGCAGTATTTT.

The rearrangement joins TRBV28 to TRBJ2-1, with a possible D match to TRBD2 (6 bases). Trimming removed 7 bases from V and 7 bases from J, with 14 bases in between. CDR3 length: 13 residues. Per the germline V gene, CDR1 is MDHEN and CDR2 is SYDVKM. The CDR3, as DNA: TGTGCCAGCACCATTTTCCTAGCGAATGAGCAGTTCTTC. This encodes CASTIFLANEQFF.

This sequence joins TRBV19 and TRBJ1-1; possible D gene TRBD1, 5 bases. This CDR3 is 17 amino acids long. Germline V gene sequence: CDR1 LNHDA, CDR2 SQIVND (reference sequence). Trimming removed 4 bases from V and 1 base from J, with 19 bases in between. CDR3 nucleotide sequence: TGTGCCAGTAGTACATCCCTCCGGGGGAGCTCGAACACTGAAGCTTTCTTT. It encodes CASSTSLRGSSNTEAFF. The complete variable domain, with remaining parts taken from reference TRBV19 and TRBJ1-1, reads DGGITQSPKYLFRKEGQNVTLSCEQNLNHDAMYWYRQDPGQGLRLIYYSQIVNDFQKGDIAEGYSVSREKKESFPLTVTSAQKNPTAFYLCASSTSLRGSSNTEAFFGQGTRLTVV.

This chain connects TRBV7-8 to TRBJ2-7, with 7 bases that match TRBD1. The V and J ends lost 1 base and 2 bases, in that order; junction bases with no gene match: 2. The CDR3 loop spans 14 amino acids. Germline V lookup: CDR1 SGHVS, CDR2 FQNEAQ. The CDR3 DNA is TGTGCCAGCAGCTTAGGGACAGGACCCTACGAGCAGTACTTC. Translation gives CASSLGTGPYEQYF.

V gene TRBV5-1 combines with J gene TRBJ1-2; 7 bases match TRBD1. Trimming took 4 bases from V and 5 from J; bases not matched to a gene: 5. This CDR3 contains 13 residues. Germline values: CDR1 SGHRS, CDR2 YFSETQ. CDR3 protein: CASSPGQPYGYTF. The CDR3 DNA is TGCGCCAGCAGCCCGGGACAGCCTTATGGCTACACCTTC.

CDR3 in DNA: TGTGCCAGCAGCTTAGGACTAGCGGGAGGTTTGGAGACCCAGTACTTC. It codes for CASSLGLAGGLETQYF. V is TRBV11-2 and J is TRBJ2-5, with 13 positions matching TRBD2. The V gene's germline CDR1 is SGHAT and CDR2 FQNNGV. This CDR3 is built from 16 residues. V lost 1 base to trimming and J lost 5 bases; unmatched junction nucleotides: 4.

The CDR3 DNA follows: TGTGCCAGCTCACCAGGGGAGGAGACCCAGTACTTC. Protein: CASSPGEETQYF. The rearrangement links TRBV18 to TRBJ2-5, with D tentatively TRBD2 (5 bases). The CDR3 covers 12 residues. CDR1 is KGHSH, CDR2 LQKENI, per germline. V dropped 2 bases and J dropped 5 bases, with 6 bases sitting between them.

The CDR3 DNA reads as TGCGCCAGCAGGCAGGGGGAGGACTACACCTTC. Its protein product is CASRQGEDYTF. The V call is TRBV5-1, the J call TRBJ1-2; 7 bases match TRBD1. Trimming at V came to 5 bases and at J to 10 bases, leaving 5 bases not matched to a gene. CDR1 SGHRS and CDR2 YFSETQ come from the germline V gene. CDR3 size: 11 residues.

The chain employs TRBV14 and TRBJ2-7; 13 bases line up with TRBD2. The V gene's germline CDR1 is SGHDN and CDR2 FVKESK. The CDR3 is 15 amino acids. The trim removed 3 bases at V and 7 bases at J, leaving 6 bases unmatched. The chain's CDR3 is CASSQGLAGKGEQYF. The DNA of the CDR3 is TGTGCCAGCAGCCAGGGACTAGCGGGAAAGGGGGAGCAGTACTTC.

This clone is categorized as medium-sized. The J gene is TRBJ2-3, the V gene TRBV6-4; 10 bases line up with TRBD2. This CDR3 region has 15 residues. Germline V gene data show CDR1 as MRHNA and CDR2 as SNTAGT. With 0 bases clipped from V and 6 bases from J, the junction kept 3 bases outside the gene matches. This chain's CDR3 is CASSDSLAGADTQYF. The CDR3 DNA reads TGTGCCAGCAGTGACTCGCTAGCGGGAGCTGATACGCAGTATTTT.